One and the same sample provided the 10 T cell receptor beta chains below, sequenced in a study of molecular identifiers for immune sequencing clone quantification. TCRdb processed the PCR reads anew with MiXCR; each CDR3 protein has one entry. Of a few hundred thousand distinct CDR3 sequences listed, about a quarter are singletons. The source material was naive CD8+ T cells from blood, with Jurkat cell RNA spiked in. The subset here: FACS-sorted CD8+CD4-CCR7+CD45RA+ naive T cells. The origin of the receptors is a human donor in good health. Some libraries in this study had Jurkat cell RNA spiked in.

This clonotype was observed at least ten times. J is TRBJ1-1 and V is TRBV4-1, with D unclear. Germline CDR1 and CDR2: MGHRA and YSYEKL. The CDR3 runs to 16 residues. The V gene lost 1 base and the J gene lost 3 bases, with 15 bases spanning the gap. The CDR3 DNA reads as TGCGCCAGCAGCCAAGTTTTCGGGGTGTTCGACACTGAAGCTTTCTTT. Translating gives CASSQVFGVFDTEAFF.

In its sample, this clonotype was seen a few times. The chain joins TRBV29-1 to TRBJ2-5; 11 bases fit TRBD2. This CDR3 spans 16 amino acids. J gave up 4 bases and V 3 bases, and 10 bases lay outside the gene matches. The germline CDR1 and CDR2 sequences are SQVTM and ANQGSEA. CDR3 amino acids: CSVELAGGNTLETQYF. The CDR3 DNA is TGCAGCGTTGAGCTAGCGGGGGGAAATACTTTAGAGACCCAGTACTTC.

A word on this clonotype: This sequence may be a read error, since a much larger clone differs from it by one base. V gene TRBV4-2 combines with J gene TRBJ2-7; tentative D call: TRBD1 (6 bases). CDR1 is LGHNA and CDR2 is YNFKEQ in the germline V gene. The ends were cut back, 6 bases at V and 0 bases at J, with 12 bases in the middle. The CDR3 spans 14 residues. The DNA of the CDR3 is TGTGCCAGCAGACCGGGACACCTCTCCTACGAGCAGTACTTC. Its translation is CASRPGHLSYEQYF.

This clonotype has just a few counts. The chain recombines TRBV11-3 with TRBJ2-1; D call uncertain. The CDR3 covers 13 residues. Trimming cost V 5 bases and J 7 bases, with 12 bases left between them. Germline V lookup: CDR1 SGHNT, CDR2 YENEEA. The CDR3 is CASSPRLTNEQFF. Written as DNA, the CDR3 is TGTGCCAGCAGCCCCAGACTGACTAATGAGCAGTTCTTC.

J is TRBJ1-5 and V is TRBV4-1; 8 bases map to TRBD1. J gave up 4 bases and V 4 bases, and 15 bases lay outside the gene matches. The germline V gene encodes CDR1 MGHRA and CDR2 YSYEKL. The CDR3 sequence is 18 residues long. CDR3 amino acids: CASSLTTSFRDRNQPQHF. The CDR3 nucleotides are TGCGCCAGCAGCCTCACGACCTCATTCCGGGACAGGAATCAGCCCCAGCATTTT.

This clonotype was seen just once. This sequence joins TRBV19 and TRBJ1-5, with D unresolved. V was clipped by 1 base and J by 0 bases, with 7 bases between them. Germline loops: CDR1 LNHDA, CDR2 SQIVND (reference sequence). The CDR3 runs to 15 residues. In DNA form, the CDR3 reads TGTGCCAGTAGTATAGGGCATCCTAGCAATCAGCCCCAGCATTTT. Translating gives CASSIGHPSNQPQHF.

The sample holds a few counts of this clonotype. The genes are TRBV6-2 or TRBV6-3 and TRBJ1-1; D is undetermined. The CDR3 consists of 13 residues. Between the trimmed V and J ends, which lost 9 bases and 1 base, there was a span of 12 bases. CDR1 MNHEY and CDR2 SVGEGT come from the germline V gene. The CDR3 DNA reads TGTGCCAGTATCAGGAGAGAGAACACTGAAGCTTTCTTT. It codes for CASIRRENTEAFF.

This clonotype has ten or more counts. This chain connects TRBV7-9 to TRBJ2-3; 7 nucleotides match TRBD2. The CDR3 covers 12 residues. Trimming removed 3 bases from V and 12 bases from J; junction bases left unmatched: 6. Germline lookup yields CDR1 SEHNR and CDR2 FQNEAQ (reference sequence). The CDR3 loop reads CASSFRAGPQYF. The CDR3 DNA is TGTGCCAGCAGCTTTCGAGCGGGGCCTCAGTATTTT.

The chain combines TRBV20-1 with TRBJ2-3; 7 bases agree with TRBD2. Germline CDR1 DFQATT, CDR2 SNEGSKA (reference sequence). The CDR3 has 14 residues. V lost 5 bases and J lost 4; bases outside the gene matches: 9. CDR3 in amino acids: CSASGTTEADTQYF. The CDR3 DNA reads as TGCAGTGCTTCCGGGACTACAGAGGCAGATACGCAGTATTTT.

This clonotype was detected ten times or more. This rearrangement joins TRBV28 to TRBJ2-7; no clear D. CDR3 size: 12 residues. Per the germline V gene, CDR1 is MDHEN and CDR2 is SYDVKM. Trimming stripped 2 bases from V and 7 bases from J, with 9 bases between. CDR3 amino acids: CASSLASPEQYF. In DNA, the CDR3 is TGTGCCAGCAGTTTAGCGTCCCCGGAGCAGTACTTC.